These T cell receptor beta chains were read from a single sample in a study of shared T cell receptors in the human thymus. The repertoire was sequenced with immunoSEQ multiplex PCR; TCRdb's copy has only in-frame clones and lacks some. The sample has about 380,000 clones; 85% to 95% are singletons. The specimen was thymocytes. The receptor source for this set is a human donor. CDR3s include the opening cysteine and the closing phenylalanine or tryptophan. Clone size is shown for a subset of rows, as once, few, many or a class of expanded clone.

TRBJ1-6 | TRBV6-1 | - | CASRARHLPISPLHF
TRBJ2-7 | TRBV5-4 | - | CASSLWDRTRDEQYF
TRBJ2-3 | TRBV5-5 | - | CASSSERGDTDTQYF
TRBJ2-1 | TRBV28 | - | CASSWGNEQFF
TRBJ2-2 | TRBV4-1 | - | CASSPTEHRRAGELFF
TRBJ2-2 | TRBV15 | - | CATSRDRASGRADITGELFF
TRBJ2-7 | TRBV27 | - | CASSGLRGNRTYEQYF
TRBJ1-2 | TRBV5-5 | - | CASSLGAGANYGYTF
TRBJ2-7 | TRBV5-6 | - | CASSSNPPLLGSGEQYF
- | TRBV6-5 | - | CASSYGQAHSYEQYF
TRBJ2-2 | TRBV27 | - | CASSLGWDRPLRGELFF
TRBJ1-4 | TRBV7-7 | - | CASSARDREDEKLFF
TRBJ2-5 | TRBV20-1 | once | CSARFQETQYF
TRBJ2-5 | TRBV28 | - | CASSLYPPGTLETQYF
TRBJ1-1 | TRBV7-2 | - | CASTPNGFNTEAFF
TRBJ1-4 | TRBV19 | - | CASSTPGQGPFDEKLFF
TRBJ1-2 | TRBV7-2 | - | CASSSWSTDVNYGYTF
TRBJ2-1 | TRBV9 | - | CASSVVEREIENEQFF
TRBJ2-3 | TRBV13 | - | CASSLDGRQGTDTQYF
TRBJ2-3 | TRBV29-1 | - | CSVEQVHVCTDTQYF
TRBJ1-1 | TRBV6-5 | - | CASSYQWNTEAFF
TRBJ2-7 | TRBV4-3 | - | CASSRLVTAEVGEQYF
TRBJ1-1 | TRBV27 | - | CASSLTGSNTEAFF
TRBJ1-1 | TRBV28 | - | CASSGDTGNTEAFF
TRBJ1-1 | TRBV28 | - | CASTLTGGMNTEAFF
TRBJ2-3 | TRBV28 | - | CASSWTPGPKGDTQYF
TRBJ2-7 | TRBV19 | few | CASTPGTGVRYEQYF
TRBJ2-1 | TRBV19 | - | CASSITGVVGWNEQFF
TRBJ1-3 | TRBV7-7 | once | CASSQLPGNTIYF
TRBJ1-2 | TRBV30 | - | CAWRQRREGGYTF
TRBJ2-3 | TRBV29-1 | - | CSVEGSSIRYTDTQYF
TRBJ2-7 | TRBV27 | once | CASSRRTPYEQYF